Following are 26 T cell receptor beta chains from one sample sequenced in a study of cytomegalovirus exposure and HLA in healthy donors. The PCR had 60 Vbeta and 13 Jbeta primers. TCRdb keeps only in-frame clones here, not all; method: immunoSEQ multiplex PCR. The sample has about 190,000 clones; roughly 80% are singletons. What was sequenced was PBMCs. The receptors were sampled from a boy aged 10-17 years in good health and CMV-seronegative.

The V call is TRBV18, the J call TRBJ1-5; the D gene is possibly TRBD1 (6 bases). With 4 bases removed from V and 0 bases from J, the gap between germline ends came to 13 bases. The CDR3 has 16 amino acids. CDR1 KGHSH and CDR2 LQKENI come from the germline V gene. CDR3 bases: TGTGCCAGCTCACTTAACAGGGCATATAGCAATCAGCCCCAGCATTTT. It is translated as CASSLNRAYSNQPQHF. Full variable domain (outside the CDR3, taken from reference TRBV18 and TRBJ1-5): NAGVMQNPRHLVRRRGQEARLRCSPMKGHSHVYWYRQLPEEGLKFMVYLQKENIIDESGMPKERFSAEFPKEGPSILRIQQVVRGDSAAYFCASSLNRAYSNQPQHFGDGTRLSIL.

The V gene is TRBV9, the J gene TRBJ1-2; D is undetermined. The V end lost 0 bases, the J end lost 6 bases, and 6 bases lay between the germline ends. The germline CDR1 and CDR2 sequences are SGDLS and YYNGEE. The CDR3 is made up of 12 amino acids. The CDR3 sequence: CASSVDEDGYTF. In DNA form, the CDR3 reads TGTGCCAGCAGCGTAGATGAGGATGGCTACACCTTC.

In DNA form, the CDR3 reads TGTGCCAGCAGTGAGGACGGGACAGGGAGGGTTAGTGGCTACACCTTC. Translation gives CASSEDGTGRVSGYTF. The chain joins TRBV2 to TRBJ1-2; 9 nucleotides agree with TRBD1. V lost 3 bases, J lost 7 bases, and 12 bases stayed unmatched. The CDR3 spans 16 residues. Germline V lookup: CDR1 SNHLY, CDR2 FYNNEI.

The V call is TRBV20-1, the J call TRBJ1-1; the D is unclear. Germline CDR1 DFQATT, CDR2 SNEGSKA (reference sequence). The V end was cut by 4 bases, the J end by 3 bases, with 6 bases between. The CDR3 totals 11 residues. CDR3: CSAISDTEAFF. The CDR3 DNA reads as TGCAGTGCTATATCTGACACTGAAGCTTTCTTT.

This clone was seen a single time. CDR3 residues: CASSVGHSTDTQYF. CDR3 DNA: TGTGCCAGCAGCGTGGGACACTCCACAGATACGCAGTATTTT. The genes are TRBV9 and TRBJ2-3; the D gene is possibly TRBD1 (6 bases). The CDR3 totals 14 residues. The germline gives CDR1 SGDLS, CDR2 YYNGEE. Trimming removed 2 bases from V and 2 bases from J, with 9 bases in between.

The chain recombines TRBV30 with TRBJ1-6, with 9 bases that match TRBD1. The CDR3 is 14 residues long. Germline lookup yields CDR1 GTSNPN and CDR2 SVGIG (reference sequence). The J segment lost 9 bases and the V segment lost 5 bases, leaving 8 bases of the junction unmatched. CDR3 amino acids: CAWGAGDRVSPLHF. Here the CDR3 DNA reads TGTGCCTGGGGGGCGGGGGACAGGGTTTCACCCCTCCACTTT.

DNA for the CDR3: TGTGCCAGCAGGGGGACAGGGGGGCCCCATGGCTACACCTTC. Translating it yields CASRGTGGPHGYTF. This chain connects TRBV2 to TRBJ1-2, with 11 bases fitting TRBD1. The CDR3 extends over 14 amino acids. Germline V gives CDR1 SNHLY, CDR2 FYNNEI. The J segment lost 6 bases and the V segment lost 6 bases, leaving 6 bases of the junction unmatched.

The J gene is TRBJ2-7, the V gene TRBV10-3; TRBD2 aligns across 12 bases. V lost 0 bases and J lost 5; bases outside the gene matches: 5. CDR1 and CDR2 (germline): ENHRY, SYGVKD. This CDR3 has 16 residues. CDR3 sequence (DNA): TGTGCCATCAGTGAGTCGAGGACTAGCGGGAATGACGAGCAGTACTTC. Its translation is CAISESRTSGNDEQYF.

The CDR3 sequence: CASSLDSLGAEKLFF. Here the CDR3 DNA reads TGTGCCAGCAGCCTCGACAGTTTAGGGGCTGAAAAACTGTTTTTT. This chain connects TRBV11-2 to TRBJ1-4; the D gene is possibly TRBD1 (5 bases). CDR1 SGHAT and CDR2 FQNNGV come from the germline V gene. The CDR3 has 15 residues. Trimming shortened V by 5 bases and J by 7 bases, and 17 bases separated the two germline ends.

This chain joins TRBV5-6 and TRBJ1-5; D call uncertain. The CDR3 runs to 13 residues. V lost 4 bases and J 9 bases, leaving 14 bases between the germline ends. Looked up from germline, CDR1 is SGHDT and CDR2 is YYEEEE. CDR3 sequence reads: CASSASPARPQHF. CDR3 nucleotide sequence: TGTGCCAGCAGCGCGAGCCCCGCGAGGCCCCAGCATTTT.

The chain carries TRBV13 and TRBJ2-1, with 11 bases matching TRBD2. Germline-derived CDR1 and CDR2 are PRHDT and FYEKMQ (reference sequence). The CDR3 is 15 amino acids. V gave up 1 base and J gave up 7 bases; unmatched junction bases: 3. The CDR3 region has the DNA TGTGCCAGCAGCTTAGTACTAGCGGGAGAGAATGAGCAGTTCTTC. This codes for CASSLVLAGENEQFF.

J is TRBJ2-5 and V is TRBV2; weak D call: TRBD2 (6 bases). The assigned J gene may be wrong: the sequence end matches TRBJ2-7 better. The CDR3 is 13 residues long. The germline CDR1 and CDR2 sequences are SNHLY and FYNNEI. The CDR3: CASKAGSSYEQYF. The CDR3 bases are TGTGCCAGCAAAGCGGGCAGCTCCTACGAGCAGTACTTC.

The V call is TRBV14, the J call TRBJ2-7; no clear D. Germline V gene sequence: CDR1 SGHDN, CDR2 FVKESK. The CDR3 is 12 amino acids. V was pared by 1 base and J by 6 bases, with 7 bases between. This chain's CDR3 is CASSQVRTEQYF. As DNA, the CDR3 is TGTGCCAGCAGCCAAGTGAGAACCGAGCAGTACTTC.

J is TRBJ2-1 and V is TRBV25-1; the match to TRBD2 covers 10 bases. This CDR3 has 18 amino acids. V dropped 2 bases and J dropped 0; count of bases not matched to a gene: 7. Germline V CDR1 and CDR2: MGHDK, SYGVNS. CDR3 nucleotide sequence: TGTGCCAGCAGTGAAAGACTAGCGGGTCACAGCTCCTACAATGAGCAGTTCTTC. Translation gives CASSERLAGHSSYNEQFF.

J is TRBJ2-7 and V is TRBV10-2, with D tentatively TRBD1 (5 bases). The germline V gene encodes CDR1 WSHSY and CDR2 SAAADI. The CDR3 totals 13 residues. V was cut by 2 bases and J by 7 bases, with 12 bases left in between. CDR3 sequence: CASSEPRVGEQYF. The CDR3 coding sequence is TGCGCCAGCAGTGAGCCCAGGGTTGGGGAGCAGTACTTC.

The V and J genes are TRBV9 and TRBJ2-1, with D possibly being TRBD1 (5 bases). Germline V lookup: CDR1 SGDLS, CDR2 YYNGEE. The CDR3 covers 12 residues. The V end was cut by 5 bases, the J end by 7 bases, with 10 bases between. CDR3 sequence (DNA): TGTGCCAGCAGAGGACCAGGGAATGAGCAGTTCTTC. The encoded protein is CASRGPGNEQFF.

The chain employs TRBV6-6 and TRBJ2-6, with no clear D. Trimming stripped 7 bases from V and 0 bases from J, with 13 bases between. This CDR3 has 16 amino acids. Germline loops: CDR1 MNHNY, CDR2 SVGAGI (reference sequence). CDR3 coding DNA: TGTGCCAGCAATCTAGGAACGATCTCTGGGGCCAACGTCCTGACTTTC. This sequence encodes CASNLGTISGANVLTF.

The V and J genes are TRBV19 and TRBJ2-5; 10 nucleotides match TRBD1. V dropped 6 bases and J dropped 5; count of bases not matched to a gene: 12. Germline V gene sequence: CDR1 LNHDA, CDR2 SQIVND (reference sequence). The CDR3 is 16 residues long. CDR3 sequence: CASRITGTGAVETQYF. CDR3 coding DNA: TGTGCCAGTAGAATAACCGGGACAGGGGCTGTTGAGACCCAGTACTTC.

This clone is a singleton in its sample. V usage is TRBV4-1 and J usage is TRBJ1-2, with a weak D call TRBD1 (6 bases). Trimming cost V 1 base and J 1 base, with 22 bases left between them. The CDR3 extends over 19 amino acids. The germline CDR1 and CDR2 sequences are MGHRA and YSYEKL. The CDR3 sequence is CASSQVGQSPLRLNYGYTF. CDR3 DNA sequence: TGCGCCAGCAGCCAAGTCGGACAGAGCCCATTACGTCTTAACTATGGCTACACCTTC.

Here the CDR3 reads CASSQYRNLNQPQHF. The CDR3 DNA reads TGTGCCAGCAGCCAATACAGGAATCTCAATCAGCCCCAGCATTTT. The genes are TRBV6-5 and TRBJ1-5; D may be TRBD1 (5 bases). The CDR3 loop spans 15 amino acids. Trimming pared 6 bases from V and 3 bases from J, leaving 15 bases between. Per the germline V gene, CDR1 is MNHEY and CDR2 is SVGAGI.

This chain uses TRBV15 with TRBJ2-3; D is unclear. This CDR3 spans 14 amino acids. Germline V CDR1 and CDR2: LNHNV, YYDKDF (reference sequence). The V end lost 1 base, the J end lost 2 bases, and 7 bases lay between the germline ends. This chain's CDR3 is CATSRGANTDTQYF. The DNA of the CDR3 is TGTGCCACCAGCAGAGGGGCCAACACAGATACGCAGTATTTT.

The rearrangement uses TRBV9 and TRBJ2-3; 8 bases are shared with TRBD2. The trim removed 1 base at V and 0 bases at J, leaving 7 bases unmatched. CDR1 and CDR2 from the germline V gene are SGDLS and YYNGEE. This CDR3 has 17 amino acids. For the CDR3, the DNA is TGTGCCAGCAGCGTAACTGCGGGAGGATCTAGCACAGATACGCAGTATTTT. Its translation: CASSVTAGGSSTDTQYF.

The CDR3 DNA is TGTGCCAGCAGCTTCAGGTTTGGGACAGGGGGCTCGGGGGGCCTTTTCTTT. It codes for CASSFRFGTGGSGGLFF. This chain links TRBV5-6 with TRBJ1-1, with 12 bases identical to TRBD1. The CDR3 extends over 17 amino acids. Germline assignment: CDR1 SGHDT and CDR2 YYEEEE. Germline trimming cut 2 bases from V and 13 bases from J; bases unmatched to any gene: 18.

The V and J genes are TRBV5-6 and TRBJ1-5; D unresolved. The CDR3 has 16 amino acids. Trimming cost V 0 bases and J 2 bases, with 12 bases left between them. CDR1 and CDR2 (germline): SGHDT, YYEEEE. In DNA form, the CDR3 reads TGTGCCAGCAGCTTGGGGGCGGGGATGGGCAATCAGCCCCAGCATTTT. As protein: CASSLGAGMGNQPQHF.

Written as DNA, the CDR3 is TGTGCCAGTAGTGCGCTGAGGGGGGGCTTTGGCAATCAGCCCCAGCATTTT. This translates into CASSALRGGFGNQPQHF. V is TRBV19 and J is TRBJ1-5, with D maybe TRBD1 (6 bases). Deletions cut 5 bases from V and 2 bases from J, with 19 bases between. The V gene's germline CDR1 is LNHDA and CDR2 SQIVND (reference sequence). This CDR3 contains 17 residues.

The chain's CDR3 is CAWSIGTSGYNEQFF. CDR3 in DNA: TGTGCCTGGAGCATCGGGACTAGCGGATACAATGAGCAGTTCTTC. This chain uses TRBV30 with TRBJ2-1; 11 bases map to TRBD2. Per the germline V gene, CDR1 is GTSNPN and CDR2 is SVGIG (reference sequence). J gave up 4 bases and V 3 bases, and 5 bases lay outside the gene matches. The CDR3 contains 15 residues.